This T cell receptor beta chain was sequenced during a study of blood T cell repertoires in COVID-19. Overall study: Spain, Italy and the United States supplied samples that represented acute and convalescent COVID-19.

Some clones are missing from TCRdb's copy, which holds only in-frame ones; the method was immunoSEQ multiplex PCR. The repertoire holds approximately 350,000 clones, with around nine tenths as singletons. The CDR3 has 15 residues. The V call is TRBV21-1, the J call TRBJ2-5; the table's D gene call, TRBD2, was not cross checked with the DNA. TRBV21-1 corresponds to a pseudogene. The sequenced sample consisted of peripheral blood. The clonotype comes from a woman in her 70s with COVID-19, enrolled during active disease. As DNA, the CDR3 is TGTGCCAGCAGCAATAGCGGGGGGGAAAAAGAGACCCAGTACTTC. Its translation is CASSNSGGEKETQYF.